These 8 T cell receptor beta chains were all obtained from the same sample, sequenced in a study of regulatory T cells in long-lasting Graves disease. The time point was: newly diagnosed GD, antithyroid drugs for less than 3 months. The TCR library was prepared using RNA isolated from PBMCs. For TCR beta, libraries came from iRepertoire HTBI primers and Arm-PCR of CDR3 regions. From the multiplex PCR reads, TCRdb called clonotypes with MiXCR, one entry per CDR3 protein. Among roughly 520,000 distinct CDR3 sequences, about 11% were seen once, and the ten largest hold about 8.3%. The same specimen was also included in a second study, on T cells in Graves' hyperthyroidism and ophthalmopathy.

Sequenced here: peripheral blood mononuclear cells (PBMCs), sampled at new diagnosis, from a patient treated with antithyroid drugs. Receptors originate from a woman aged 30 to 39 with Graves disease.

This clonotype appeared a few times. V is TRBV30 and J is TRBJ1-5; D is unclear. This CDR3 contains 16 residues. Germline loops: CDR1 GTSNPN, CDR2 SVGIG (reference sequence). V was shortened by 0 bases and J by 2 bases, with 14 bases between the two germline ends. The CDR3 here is CAWSVQVPGGNQPQHF. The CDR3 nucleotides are TGTGCCTGGAGTGTCCAAGTCCCCGGGGGCAATCAGCCCCAGCATTTT.

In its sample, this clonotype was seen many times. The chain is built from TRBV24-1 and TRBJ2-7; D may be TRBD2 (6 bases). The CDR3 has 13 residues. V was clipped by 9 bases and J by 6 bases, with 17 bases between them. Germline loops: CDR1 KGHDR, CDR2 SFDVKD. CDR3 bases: TGTGCCACCGACGGGAGCCGCCCTCTCGAGCAGTACTTC. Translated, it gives CATDGSRPLEQYF.

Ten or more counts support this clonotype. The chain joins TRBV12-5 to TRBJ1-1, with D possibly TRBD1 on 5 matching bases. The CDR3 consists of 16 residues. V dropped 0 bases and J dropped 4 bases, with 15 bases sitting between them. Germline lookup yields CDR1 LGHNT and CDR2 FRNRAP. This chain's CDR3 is CASGLVLGPQLTEAFF. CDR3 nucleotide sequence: TGTGCTAGTGGTTTGGTTTTGGGACCCCAACTCACTGAAGCTTTCTTT.

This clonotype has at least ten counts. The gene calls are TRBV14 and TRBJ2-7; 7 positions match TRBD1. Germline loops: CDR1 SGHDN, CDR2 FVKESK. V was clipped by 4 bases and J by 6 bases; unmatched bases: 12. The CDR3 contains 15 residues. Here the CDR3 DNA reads TGTGCCAGCAGCCCCCGCCGGGACAGATTCACCGAGCAGTACTTC. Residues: CASSPRRDRFTEQYF.

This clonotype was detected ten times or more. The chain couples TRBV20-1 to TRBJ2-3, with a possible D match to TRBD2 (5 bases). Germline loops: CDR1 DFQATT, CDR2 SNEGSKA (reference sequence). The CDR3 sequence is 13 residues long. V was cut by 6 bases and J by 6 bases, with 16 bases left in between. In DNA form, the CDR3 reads TGCAGTGCCACCTGGACGAGCGGCGATACGCAGTATTTT. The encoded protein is CSATWTSGDTQYF.

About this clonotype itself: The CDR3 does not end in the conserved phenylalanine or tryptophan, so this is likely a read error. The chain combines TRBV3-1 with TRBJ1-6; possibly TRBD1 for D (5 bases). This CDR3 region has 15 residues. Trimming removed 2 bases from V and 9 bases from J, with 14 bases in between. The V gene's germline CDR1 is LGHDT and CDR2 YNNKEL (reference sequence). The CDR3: CASSQWVGTASPLHL. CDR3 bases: TGTGCCAGCAGCCAATGGGTTGGGACGGCTTCACCCCTCCACCTT.

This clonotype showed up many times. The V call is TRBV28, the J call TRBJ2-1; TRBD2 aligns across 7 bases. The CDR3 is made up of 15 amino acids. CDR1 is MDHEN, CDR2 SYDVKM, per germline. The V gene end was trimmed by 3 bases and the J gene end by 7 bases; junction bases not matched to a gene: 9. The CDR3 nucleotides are TGTGCCAGCAGTTTCCGTGGGACTAAAGGGAATGAGCAGTTCTTC. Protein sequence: CASSFRGTKGNEQFF.

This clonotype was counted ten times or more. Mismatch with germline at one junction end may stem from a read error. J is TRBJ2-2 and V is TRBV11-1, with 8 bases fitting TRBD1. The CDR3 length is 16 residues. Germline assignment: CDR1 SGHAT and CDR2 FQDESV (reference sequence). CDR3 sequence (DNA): TGTGCCAGCAGTTTAGTGGGACAGGTGAACACCGGGGAGCTGTTTTTT. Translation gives CASSLVGQVNTGELFF. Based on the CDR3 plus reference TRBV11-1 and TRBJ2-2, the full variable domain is EAEVAQSPRYKITEKSQAVAFWCDPISGHATLYWYRQILGQGPELLVQFQDESVVDDSQLPKDRFSAERLKGVDSTLKIQPAELGDSAMYLCASSLVGQVNTGELFFGEGSRLTVL.